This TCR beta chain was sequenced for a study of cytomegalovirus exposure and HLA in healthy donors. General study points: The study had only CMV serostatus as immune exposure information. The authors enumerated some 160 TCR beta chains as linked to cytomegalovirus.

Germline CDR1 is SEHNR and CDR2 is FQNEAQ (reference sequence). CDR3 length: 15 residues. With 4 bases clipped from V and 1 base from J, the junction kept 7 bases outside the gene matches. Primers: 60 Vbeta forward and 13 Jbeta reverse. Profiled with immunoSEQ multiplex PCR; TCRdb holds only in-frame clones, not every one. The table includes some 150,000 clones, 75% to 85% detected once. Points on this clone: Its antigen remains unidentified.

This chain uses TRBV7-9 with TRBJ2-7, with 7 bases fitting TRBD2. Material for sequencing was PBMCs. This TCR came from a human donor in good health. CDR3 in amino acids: CASSSVAGVSYEQYF. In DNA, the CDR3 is TGTGCCAGCAGCTCCGTTGCGGGGGTTTCCTACGAGCAGTACTTC.